This TCR beta chain was recovered during a study of blood T cell repertoires in COVID-19. The method was immunoSEQ multiplex PCR; TCRdb's version includes in-frame clones alone and lacks a portion of them. The sample records 150,000 or so clones, around 80% being singletons. The germline V gene has CDR1 SNHLY and CDR2 FYNNEI. Trimming took off 7 bases at V and 2 bases at J, with 5 bases between the two ends. The CDR3 is 11 amino acids. This TCR derives from a woman in her 50s with acute or convalescent COVID-19. This rearrangement joins TRBV2 to TRBJ1-1; D remains unclear. The sample was peripheral blood. CDR3: CASNINTEAFF. The CDR3 nucleotides read TGTGCCAGCAATATAAACACTGAAGCTTTCTTT. The full variable domain, with the rest looked up from reference TRBV2 and TRBJ1-1, is EPEVTQTPSHQVTQMGQEVILRCVPISNHLYFYWYRQILGQKVEFLVSFYNNEISEKSEIFDDQFSVERPDGSNFTLKIRSTKLEDSAMYFCASNINTEAFFGQGTRLTVV.